Detailed here is one TCR beta chain. The protocol was immunoSEQ multiplex PCR, while the TCRdb copy is restricted to in-frame clones and leaves out a portion. The repertoire includes 55,000 to 75,000 clones, 70% to 85% of them detected once, and 15% to 19% sits in the top ten. The time point: after dendritic cell vaccination, including at tumor progression/relapse. After removal of 6 bases from V and 8 bases from J, the junction contained 9 bases not matched to a gene. CDR3 length: 16 amino acids. CDR1 SNHLY and CDR2 FYNNEI come from the germline V gene. This specimen belongs to a study of glioma-infiltrating T cells after dendritic cell vaccination. Overall study: At biweekly intervals, patients got three intradermal dendritic cell vaccine injections.

The chain carries TRBV2 and TRBJ2-1; TRBD2 matches at 14 bases. The sample here was blood, taken after dendritic cell vaccination. The TCR sequence derives from a human donor with glioblastoma. CDR3 DNA sequence: TGTGCCAGCAGCCAAGAGACTAGCGGGGGGGCCGATGAGCAGTTCTTC. It yields the protein CASSQETSGGADEQFF.